A selection of T cell receptor beta chains follows, all from one sample in a study of TIL therapy for anti-PD-1-resistant metastatic lung cancer. Here immunoSEQ multiplex PCR was the method, and the copy in TCRdb shows in-frame clones only, minus some. The sample lists 50,000 to 70,000 clones, 55% to 75% occurring once. The sequenced sample was blood, obtained at baseline. Every receptor here comes from a person aged 25-85 years with non-small cell lung cancer. Both conserved end residues are part of each CDR3. D genes are given only for firm matches. Clone size is not always given. Where it is, it says once, few, many or a class for expanded clones.

j_gene | abundance | d_gene | v_gene | CDR3nt | CDR3aa
TRBJ2-2 | . | . | TRBV5-1 | TGCGCCAGCAGCTCGATGACTGGGTTGGCCGGGGAGCTGTTTTTT | CASSSMTGLAGELFF
TRBJ1-2 | . | TRBD1 | TRBV9 | TGTGCCAGCGGTTCAGACAGGGGTCATGGCTACACCTTC | CASGSDRGHGYTF
TRBJ2-5 | . | TRBD2 | TRBV5-6 | TGTGCCAGCAGCTTTGGACCAAATCCGAGGACTAGCGGTCAAGAGACCCAGTACTTC | CASSFGPNPRTSGQETQYF
TRBJ1-1 | . | . | TRBV5-1 | TGCGCCAGCAGCTTGGGAGGGGCCACTGAAGCTTTCTTT | CASSLGGATEAFF
TRBJ2-2 | . | TRBD2 | TRBV2 | TGTGCCAGCAGTGGGCTAGCGGGAAGCGCCGGGGAGCTGTTTTTT | CASSGLAGSAGELFF
TRBJ2-5 | . | TRBD2 | TRBV29-1 | TGCAGCGCCTACCGGGAGGGGCAAGAGACCCAGTACTTC | CSAYREGQETQYF
TRBJ2-5 | . | TRBD1 | TRBV6-5 | TGTGCCAGCAGTTACTCCGGACAGGAAGAGACCCAGTACTTC | CASSYSGQEETQYF
TRBJ2-7 | . | TRBD2 | TRBV11-2 | TGTGCCAGCAGCTTTGCGGGAGGGAACTACGAGCAGTACTTC | CASSFAGGNYEQYF
TRBJ1-1 | few | . | TRBV29-1 | TGCAGCGGACAACAGGGTTTCGGTTACACTGAAGCTTTCTTT | CSGQQGFGYTEAFF
TRBJ1-1 | . | . | TRBV6-5 | TGTGCCAGCATTGACCGGAGCCATGGAAGGCGGTCGGCTTTCTTT | CASIDRSHGRRSAFF
TRBJ1-1 | . | . | TRBV4-1 | TGCGCCAGCAGCCAATGGCTGGGAGTCACTGAAGCTTTCTTT | CASSQWLGVTEAFF
TRBJ2-5 | . | . | TRBV6-1 | TGTGCCAGCAGTGGACAGCCGGCCCAAGAGACCCAGTACTTC | CASSGQPAQETQYF
TRBJ1-1 | few | . | TRBV5-4 | TGTGCCAGCAGCTTGGAGGGCGGAATCACTGAAGCTTTCTTT | CASSLEGGITEAFF
TRBJ1-2 | . | TRBD1 | TRBV4-2 | TGTGCCAGCAGCCAAGACACAGGGGGTGACTACACCTTC | CASSQDTGGDYTF
TRBJ2-2 | . | TRBD1 | TRBV5-4 | TGTGCCAGCAGCTTGGGACAGGGGGCCTACACCGGGGAGCTGTTTTTT | CASSLGQGAYTGELFF
TRBJ2-1 | . | . | TRBV5-1 | TGCGCCAGCAGCTTGTGGGAGAATGAGCAGTTCTTC | CASSLWENEQFF
TRBJ1-1 | once | . | TRBV5-1 | TGCGCCAGCAGCCAAGGGACGGGGAACACTGAAGCTTTCTTT | CASSQGTGNTEAFF
TRBJ1-1 | . | . | TRBV5-1 | TGCGCCAGCAGCCCTCAGGGGCCCCTCAGCACTGAAGCTTTCTTT | CASSPQGPLSTEAFF
TRBJ2-1 | . | . | TRBV7-8 | TGTGCCAGCAGCCCCGTCGGGCCCAAGCAGTTCTTC | CASSPVGPKQFF